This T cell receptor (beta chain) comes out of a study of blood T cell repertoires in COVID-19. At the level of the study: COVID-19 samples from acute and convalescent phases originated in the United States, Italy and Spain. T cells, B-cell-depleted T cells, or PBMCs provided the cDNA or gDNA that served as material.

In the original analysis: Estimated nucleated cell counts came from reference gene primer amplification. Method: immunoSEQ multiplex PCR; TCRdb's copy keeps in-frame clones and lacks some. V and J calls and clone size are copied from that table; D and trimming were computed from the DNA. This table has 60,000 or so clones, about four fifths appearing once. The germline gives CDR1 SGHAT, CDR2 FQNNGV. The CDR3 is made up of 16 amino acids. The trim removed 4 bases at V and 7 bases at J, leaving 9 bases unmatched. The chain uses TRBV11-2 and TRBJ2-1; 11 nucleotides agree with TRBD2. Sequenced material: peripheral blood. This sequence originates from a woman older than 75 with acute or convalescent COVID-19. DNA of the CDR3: TGTGCCAGCAGCTCCCGGGGACTAGCGGACCGTAATGAGCAGTTCTTC. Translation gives CASSSRGLADRNEQFF. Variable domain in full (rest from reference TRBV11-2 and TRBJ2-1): EAGVAQSPRYKIIEKRQSVAFWCNPISGHATLYWYQQILGQGPKLLIQFQNNGVVDDSQLPKDRFSAERLKGVDSTLKIQPAKLEDSAVYLCASSSRGLADRNEQFFGPGTRLTVL.